The rows below give T cell receptor beta chains drawn from one sample of a study of human T cells and chemical hapten exposure. TCRdb re-analysed the RACE reads in MiXCR, keeping a single row per CDR3 protein. The repertoire consists of about 42,000 distinct CDR3 sequences, with about 8.9% occurring once and the leading ten covering approximately 15%. Specimen: whole blood, collected in connection with sensitization to the hapten diphenylcyclopropenone (DPC). The receptors stem from a woman aged 40 to 55 with alopecia areata. Some clones in this sample may be carry-over from other donors' samples. The CDR3 runs from the conserved cysteine through the conserved F or W. D genes are given only for firm matches. Clone size is stated in some rows and not others, as once, few, many or a class when expanded.

j_gene: TRBJ2-1; v_gene: TRBV19; d_gene: TRBD1; abundance: medium-sized; CDR3nt: TGTGCCAGTAGTATAGCCCAGGGGGCATACAATGAGCAGTTCTTC; CDR3aa: CASSIAQGAYNEQFF
j_gene: TRBJ1-1; v_gene: TRBV25-1; d_gene: TRBD1; abundance: -; CDR3nt: TGTGCCAACAGTGAGACAGGGAGGGTACAGAGAGCTTTCTTT; CDR3aa: CANSETGRVQRAFF
j_gene: TRBJ2-3; v_gene: TRBV11-2; d_gene: -; abundance: few; CDR3nt: TGTGCCAGCAGCTACCCGGATACGCAGTATTTT; CDR3aa: CASSYPDTQYF
j_gene: TRBJ1-1; v_gene: TRBV6-1; d_gene: -; abundance: many; CDR3nt: TGTGCCAGCAGGGACCCCCGAGCCACACGTGAAGCTTTCTTT; CDR3aa: CASRDPRATREAFF
j_gene: TRBJ1-5; v_gene: TRBV5-1; d_gene: TRBD1; abundance: many; CDR3nt: TGCGCCAGCAGCTTGCCCCGGGACAGCTCTAATCAGCCCCAGCATTTT; CDR3aa: CASSLPRDSSNQPQHF
j_gene: TRBJ2-1; v_gene: TRBV4-2; d_gene: TRBD1; abundance: many; CDR3nt: TGTGCCAGCAGCCAAGTGGGACAGACATCGTACAATGAGCAGTTCTTC; CDR3aa: CASSQVGQTSYNEQFF
j_gene: TRBJ2-5; v_gene: TRBV15; d_gene: -; abundance: many; CDR3nt: TGTGCCACCTCGCGGCTGACCAACCAAGAGACCCAGTACTTC; CDR3aa: CATSRLTNQETQYF
j_gene: TRBJ2-2; v_gene: TRBV4-1; d_gene: -; abundance: many; CDR3nt: TGCGCCAGCAGCCAAGCATCCCTGACCGGGAACACCGGGGAGCTGTTTTTT; CDR3aa: CASSQASLTGNTGELFF
j_gene: TRBJ2-7; v_gene: TRBV7-2; d_gene: TRBD1; abundance: few; CDR3nt: TGTGCCAGCAGCTTAGGCTCGGGACAGGGGTCCCTCGAGCAGTACTTC; CDR3aa: CASSLGSGQGSLEQYF
j_gene: TRBJ2-3; v_gene: TRBV30; d_gene: -; abundance: many; CDR3nt: TGTGCCTGCAAAGCCGCAGATACGCAGTATTTT; CDR3aa: CACKAADTQYF
j_gene: TRBJ2-1; v_gene: TRBV7-7; d_gene: TRBD2; abundance: many; CDR3nt: TGTGCCAGCAGTTCTGATTCCGGGACTAGAAGTCACAATGAGCAGTTCTTC; CDR3aa: CASSSDSGTRSHNEQFF
j_gene: TRBJ2-2; v_gene: TRBV7-6; d_gene: -; abundance: many; CDR3nt: TGTGCCAGCAGCTTCAGGGAAACCGGGGAGCTGTTTTTT; CDR3aa: CASSFRETGELFF
j_gene: TRBJ2-6; v_gene: TRBV9; d_gene: TRBD1; abundance: few; CDR3nt: TGTGCCAGCAGCGCAGGGGGTGTCCGGGCAGGGGCCAACGTCCTGACTTTC; CDR3aa: CASSAGGVRAGANVLTF
j_gene: TRBJ2-7; v_gene: TRBV6-5; d_gene: TRBD1; abundance: many; CDR3nt: TGTGCCAGCAGTTACTCCCGCGGGGGACAGGGGGCTTACGAGCAGTACTTC; CDR3aa: CASSYSRGGQGAYEQYF
j_gene: TRBJ1-6; v_gene: TRBV6-5; d_gene: -; abundance: -; CDR3nt: TGTGCCAGCAGTGCGAGCTCCTATAATTCACCCCTCCACTTT; CDR3aa: CASSASSYNSPLHF
j_gene: TRBJ2-3; v_gene: TRBV28; d_gene: TRBD2; abundance: many; CDR3nt: TGTGCCAGCATGCGGGGGGGCCGCGGAGATACGCAGTATTTT; CDR3aa: CASMRGGRGDTQYF
j_gene: TRBJ1-5; v_gene: TRBV3-1; d_gene: -; abundance: many; CDR3nt: TGTGCCAGCAGCCCGACAGTTTATAGCAATCAGCCCCAGCATTTT; CDR3aa: CASSPTVYSNQPQHF
j_gene: TRBJ2-7; v_gene: TRBV29-1; d_gene: TRBD2; abundance: many; CDR3nt: TGCAGCGTTGGAGGGACTAGCGGGGGAGCCTACGAGCAGTACTTC; CDR3aa: CSVGGTSGGAYEQYF
j_gene: TRBJ2-6; v_gene: TRBV20-1; d_gene: -; abundance: many; CDR3nt: TGCAGTGCTAGACATGAGCCAGGGAGCGGGGCCAACGTCCTGACTTTC; CDR3aa: CSARHEPGSGANVLTF
j_gene: TRBJ1-1; v_gene: TRBV20-1; d_gene: TRBD1; abundance: many; CDR3nt: TGCAGTGCTACGAAGACAGGGCGAAACACTGAAGCTTTCTTT; CDR3aa: CSATKTGRNTEAFF